This T cell receptor (beta chain) is from a study of T cell responses to AZD1222 COVID-19 vaccine. Study findings and constraints: Baseline antibody screening turned up just a handful of seropositive AZD1222 recipients. Females made up more of the donors, who were largely white British, and clonal diversity may have come out too low.

The protocol was immunoSEQ multiplex PCR, while the TCRdb copy is restricted to in-frame clones and leaves out a portion. The sample carries about 140,000 clones, 85% to 95% recorded once. Concerning this clone itself: The antigen remains unidentified. Other DNA sequences in this sample translate to the same CDR3.

CDR3 length: 15 amino acids. Germline loops: CDR1 LNHDA, CDR2 SQIVND (reference sequence). The V end lost 3 bases, the J end lost 1 base, and 10 bases lay between the germline ends. The chain employs TRBV19 and TRBJ1-5; TRBD1 might be the D (6 bases). The TCR sequence derives from an adult who had recovered from COVID-19. The sequences come from peripheral blood, collected after recovery from COVID-19. The CDR3 spells CASSIGRGSNQPQHF. Written as DNA, the CDR3 is TGTGCCAGTAGTATCGGCAGGGGCAGCAATCAGCCCCAGCATTTT. Looking up the rest from reference TRBV19 and TRBJ1-5 gives the full variable domain: DGGITQSPKYLFRKEGQNVTLSCEQNLNHDAMYWYRQDPGQGLRLIYYSQIVNDFQKGDIAEGYSVSREKKESFPLTVTSAQKNPTAFYLCASSIGRGSNQPQHFGDGTRLSIL.